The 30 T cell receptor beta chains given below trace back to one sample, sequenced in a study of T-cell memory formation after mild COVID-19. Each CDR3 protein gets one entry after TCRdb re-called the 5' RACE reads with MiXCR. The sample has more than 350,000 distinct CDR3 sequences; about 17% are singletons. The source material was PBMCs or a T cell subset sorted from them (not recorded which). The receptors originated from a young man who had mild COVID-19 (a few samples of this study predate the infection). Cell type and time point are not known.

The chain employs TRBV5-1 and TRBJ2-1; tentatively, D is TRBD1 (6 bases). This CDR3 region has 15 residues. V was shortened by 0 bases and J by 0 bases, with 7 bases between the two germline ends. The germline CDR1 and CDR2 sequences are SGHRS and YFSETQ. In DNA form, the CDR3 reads TGCGCCAGCAGCTTGGAGGACAGCTCCTACAATGAGCAGTTCTTC. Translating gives CASSLEDSSYNEQFF. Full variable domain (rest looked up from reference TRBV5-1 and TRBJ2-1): KAGVTQTPRYLIKTRGQQVTLSCSPISGHRSVSWYQQTPGQGLQFLFEYFSETQRNKGNFPGRFSGRQFSNSRSEMNVSTLELGDSALYLCASSLEDSSYNEQFFGPGTRLTVL.

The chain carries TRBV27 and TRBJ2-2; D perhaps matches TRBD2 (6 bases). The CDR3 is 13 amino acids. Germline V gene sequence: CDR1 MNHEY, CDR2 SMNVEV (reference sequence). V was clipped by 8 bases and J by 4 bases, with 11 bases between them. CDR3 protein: CASGRGVTGELFF. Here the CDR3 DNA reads TGTGCCAGCGGGCGGGGTGTCACCGGGGAGCTGTTTTTT.

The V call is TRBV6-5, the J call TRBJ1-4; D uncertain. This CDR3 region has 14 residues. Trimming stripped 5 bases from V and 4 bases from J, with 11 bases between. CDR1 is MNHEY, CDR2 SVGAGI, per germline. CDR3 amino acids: CASSPFGYNEKLFF. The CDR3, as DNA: TGTGCCAGCAGTCCCTTCGGGTATAATGAAAAACTGTTTTTT.

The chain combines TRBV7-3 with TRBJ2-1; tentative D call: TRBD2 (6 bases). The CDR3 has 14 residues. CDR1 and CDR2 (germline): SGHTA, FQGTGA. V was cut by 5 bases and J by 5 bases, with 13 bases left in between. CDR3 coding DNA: TGTGCCAGCAGCCCCCCGGGGGTGAACAATGAGCAGTTCTTC. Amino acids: CASSPPGVNNEQFF.

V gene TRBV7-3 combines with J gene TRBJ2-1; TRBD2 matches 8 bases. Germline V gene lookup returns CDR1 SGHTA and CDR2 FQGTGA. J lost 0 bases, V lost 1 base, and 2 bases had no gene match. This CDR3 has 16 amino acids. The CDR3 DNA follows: TGTGCCAGCAGCTTAATCGGGACTAGCTCCTACAATGAGCAGTTCTTC. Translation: CASSLIGTSSYNEQFF.

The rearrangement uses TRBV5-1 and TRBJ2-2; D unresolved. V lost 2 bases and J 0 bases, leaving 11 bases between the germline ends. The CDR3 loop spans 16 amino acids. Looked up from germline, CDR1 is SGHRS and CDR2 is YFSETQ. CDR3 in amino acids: CASSFRLTTNTGELFF. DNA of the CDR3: TGCGCCAGCAGCTTCCGTCTGACCACGAACACCGGGGAGCTGTTTTTT.

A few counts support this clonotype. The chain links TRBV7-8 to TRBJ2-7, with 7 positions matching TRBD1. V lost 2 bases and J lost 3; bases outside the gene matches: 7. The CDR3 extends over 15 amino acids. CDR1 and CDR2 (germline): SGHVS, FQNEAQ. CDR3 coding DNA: TGTGCCAGCAGCTTATTTAGGACAGGATACTACGAGCAGTACTTC. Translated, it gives CASSLFRTGYYEQYF.

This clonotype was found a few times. CDR3 amino acids: CSARTSGAWETQYF. Written as DNA, the CDR3 is TGCAGTGCTAGAACCTCGGGGGCCTGGGAGACCCAGTACTTC. V usage is TRBV20-1 and J usage is TRBJ2-5; D may be TRBD1 or TRBD2 (6 bases each). This CDR3 contains 14 residues. Germline values: CDR1 DFQATT, CDR2 SNEGSKA (reference sequence). Trimming removed 2 bases at V and 5 bases at J, with 15 bases between.

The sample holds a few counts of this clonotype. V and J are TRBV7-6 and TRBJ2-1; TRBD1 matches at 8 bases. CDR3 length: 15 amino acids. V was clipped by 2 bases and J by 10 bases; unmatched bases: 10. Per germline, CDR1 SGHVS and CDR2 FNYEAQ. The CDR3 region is CASSLTGGGIIEQFF. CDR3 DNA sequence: TGTGCCAGCAGCTTAACAGGGGGAGGAATAATAGAGCAGTTCTTC.

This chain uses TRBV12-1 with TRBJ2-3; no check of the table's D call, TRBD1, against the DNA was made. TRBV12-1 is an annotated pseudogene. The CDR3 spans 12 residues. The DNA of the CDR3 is TGTGCCACCCCTTCTAGCACAGATACGCAGTATTTT. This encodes CATPSSTDTQYF.

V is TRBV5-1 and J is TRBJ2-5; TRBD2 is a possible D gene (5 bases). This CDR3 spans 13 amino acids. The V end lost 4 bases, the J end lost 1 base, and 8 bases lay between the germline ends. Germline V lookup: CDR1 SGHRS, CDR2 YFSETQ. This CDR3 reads CASSESGQETQYF. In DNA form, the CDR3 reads TGCGCCAGCAGCGAGAGCGGCCAAGAGACCCAGTACTTC.

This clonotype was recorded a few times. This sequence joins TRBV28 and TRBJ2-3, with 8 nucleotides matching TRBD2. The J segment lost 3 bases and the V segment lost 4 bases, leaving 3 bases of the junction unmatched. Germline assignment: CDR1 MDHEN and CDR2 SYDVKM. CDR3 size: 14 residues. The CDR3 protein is CASSSRLATDTQYF. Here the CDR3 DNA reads TGTGCCAGCAGTTCCCGACTAGCGACAGATACGCAGTATTTT.

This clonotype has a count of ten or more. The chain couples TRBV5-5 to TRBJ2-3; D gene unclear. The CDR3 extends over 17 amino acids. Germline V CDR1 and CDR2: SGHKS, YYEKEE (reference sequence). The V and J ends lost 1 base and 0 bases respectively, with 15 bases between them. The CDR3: CASSLRLGALSTDTQYF. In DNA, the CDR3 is TGTGCCAGCAGCTTGCGGCTTGGCGCCCTCAGCACAGATACGCAGTATTTT.

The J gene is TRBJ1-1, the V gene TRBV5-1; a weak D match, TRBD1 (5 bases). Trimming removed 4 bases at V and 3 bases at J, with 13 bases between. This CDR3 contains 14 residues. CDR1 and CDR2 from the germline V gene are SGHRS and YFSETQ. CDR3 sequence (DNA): TGCGCCAGCAGCATCCAGGGATCCGACACTGAAGCTTTCTTT. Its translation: CASSIQGSDTEAFF.

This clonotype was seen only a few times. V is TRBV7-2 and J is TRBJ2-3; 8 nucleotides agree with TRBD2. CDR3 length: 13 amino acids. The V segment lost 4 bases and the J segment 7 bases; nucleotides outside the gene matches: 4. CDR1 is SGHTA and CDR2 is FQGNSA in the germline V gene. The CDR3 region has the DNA TGTGCCAGCAGCTCCTTAGCGGGAAATACGCAGTATTTT. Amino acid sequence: CASSSLAGNTQYF.

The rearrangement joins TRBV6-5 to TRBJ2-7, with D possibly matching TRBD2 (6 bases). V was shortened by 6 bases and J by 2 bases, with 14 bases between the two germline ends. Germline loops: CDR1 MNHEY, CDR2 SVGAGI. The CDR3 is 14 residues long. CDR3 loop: CASSHRDSPYEQYV. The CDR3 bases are TGTGCCAGCAGCCATCGGGACTCCCCCTACGAGCAGTACGTC.

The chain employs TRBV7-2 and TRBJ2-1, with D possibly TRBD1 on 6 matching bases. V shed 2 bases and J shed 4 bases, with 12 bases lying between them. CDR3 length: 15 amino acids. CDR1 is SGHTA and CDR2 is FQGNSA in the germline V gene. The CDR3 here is CASSLSRQGYNEQFF. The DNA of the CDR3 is TGTGCCAGCAGCTTATCACGGCAGGGGTACAATGAGCAGTTCTTC.

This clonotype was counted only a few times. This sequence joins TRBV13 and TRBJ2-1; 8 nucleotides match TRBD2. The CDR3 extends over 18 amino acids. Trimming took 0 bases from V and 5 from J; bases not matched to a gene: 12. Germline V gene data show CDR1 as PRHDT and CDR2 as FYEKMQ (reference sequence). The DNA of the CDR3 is TGTGCCAGCAGCTTAGGAGCGGGGGCTCGATATGTGGACAATGAGCAGTTCTTC. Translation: CASSLGAGARYVDNEQFF.

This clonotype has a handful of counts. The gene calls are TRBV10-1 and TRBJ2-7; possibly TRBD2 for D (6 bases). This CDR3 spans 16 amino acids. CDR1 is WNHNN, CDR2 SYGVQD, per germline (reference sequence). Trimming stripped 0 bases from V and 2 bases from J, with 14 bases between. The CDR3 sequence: CASSESVGSGAYEQYF. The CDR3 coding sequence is TGCGCCAGCAGTGAGTCTGTAGGTAGCGGAGCCTACGAGCAGTACTTC.

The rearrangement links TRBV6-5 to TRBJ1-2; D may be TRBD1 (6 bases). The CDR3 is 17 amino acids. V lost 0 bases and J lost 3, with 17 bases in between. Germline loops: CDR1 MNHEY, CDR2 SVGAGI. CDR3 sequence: CASSYSNFRGPHYGYTF. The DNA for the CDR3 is TGTGCCAGCAGTTACTCGAATTTCAGGGGCCCACACTATGGCTACACCTTC.

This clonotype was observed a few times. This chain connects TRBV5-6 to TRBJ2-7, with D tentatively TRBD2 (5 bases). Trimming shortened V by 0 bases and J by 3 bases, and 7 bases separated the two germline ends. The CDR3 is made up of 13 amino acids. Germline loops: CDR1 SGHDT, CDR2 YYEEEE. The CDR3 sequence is CASSLVEGYEQYV. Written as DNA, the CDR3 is TGTGCCAGCAGCTTGGTTGAGGGCTACGAGCAGTACGTC.

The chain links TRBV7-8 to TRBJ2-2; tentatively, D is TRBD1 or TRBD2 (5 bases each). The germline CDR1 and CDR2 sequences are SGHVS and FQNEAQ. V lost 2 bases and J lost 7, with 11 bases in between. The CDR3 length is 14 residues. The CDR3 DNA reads TGTGCCAGCAGCTTATACGGGGCGAACGGGGAGCTGTTTTTT. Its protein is CASSLYGANGELFF.

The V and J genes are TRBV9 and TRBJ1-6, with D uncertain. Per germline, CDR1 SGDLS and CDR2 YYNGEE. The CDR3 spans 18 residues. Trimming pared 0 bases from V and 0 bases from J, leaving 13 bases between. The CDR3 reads CASSVVPLGSSYNSPLHF. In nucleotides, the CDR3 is TGTGCCAGCAGCGTAGTCCCCCTTGGAAGCTCCTATAATTCACCCCTCCACTTT.

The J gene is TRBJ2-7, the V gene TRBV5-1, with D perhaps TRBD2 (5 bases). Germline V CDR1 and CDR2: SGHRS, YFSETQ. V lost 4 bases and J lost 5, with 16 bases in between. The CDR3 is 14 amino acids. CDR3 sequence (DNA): TGCGCCAGCAGCCAGCCGGGTAGGCGGGACGAGCAGTACTTC. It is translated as CASSQPGRRDEQYF.

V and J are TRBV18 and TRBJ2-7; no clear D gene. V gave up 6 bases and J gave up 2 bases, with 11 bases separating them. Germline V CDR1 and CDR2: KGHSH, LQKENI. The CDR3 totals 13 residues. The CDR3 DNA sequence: TGTGCCAGCTCCCCTGCGAAGGCCTACGAGCAGTACTTC. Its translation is CASSPAKAYEQYF.

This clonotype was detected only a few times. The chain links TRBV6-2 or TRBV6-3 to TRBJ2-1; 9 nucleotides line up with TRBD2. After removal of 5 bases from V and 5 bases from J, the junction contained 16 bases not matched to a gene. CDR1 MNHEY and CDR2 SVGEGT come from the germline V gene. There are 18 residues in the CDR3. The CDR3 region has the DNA TGTGCCAGCAGTAACAACCCGTATTTTAGCGGGGGAGACAATGAGCAGTTCTTC. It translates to CASSNNPYFSGGDNEQFF.

CDR3 in amino acids: CASMGLSGKLFF. CDR3 DNA: TGTGCCAGCATGGGGTTATCAGGAAAACTGTTTTTT. The chain has TRBV27 and TRBJ1-4; no reliable D call. The length of the CDR3 is 12 residues. Germline CDR1 and CDR2: MNHEY and SMNVEV (reference sequence). With 7 bases removed from V and 10 bases from J, the gap between germline ends came to 13 bases.

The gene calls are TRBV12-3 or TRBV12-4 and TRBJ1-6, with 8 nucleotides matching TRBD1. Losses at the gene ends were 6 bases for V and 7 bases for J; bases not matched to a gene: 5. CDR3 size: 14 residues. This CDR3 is CASRRQGSNSPLHF. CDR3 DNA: TGTGCCAGCAGGAGACAGGGGTCCAATTCACCCCTCCACTTT.

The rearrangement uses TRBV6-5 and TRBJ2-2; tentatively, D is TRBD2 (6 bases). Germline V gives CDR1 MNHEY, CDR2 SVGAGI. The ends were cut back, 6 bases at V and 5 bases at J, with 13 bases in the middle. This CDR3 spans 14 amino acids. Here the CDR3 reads CASRPGTLTGELFF. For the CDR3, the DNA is TGTGCCAGCAGACCCGGGACTTTGACCGGGGAGCTGTTTTTT.

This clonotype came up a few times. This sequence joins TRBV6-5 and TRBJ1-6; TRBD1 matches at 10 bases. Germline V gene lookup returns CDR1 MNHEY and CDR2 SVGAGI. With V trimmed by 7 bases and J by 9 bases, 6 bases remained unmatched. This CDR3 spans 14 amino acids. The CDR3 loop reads CASTRQGAVSPLHF. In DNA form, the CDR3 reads TGTGCCAGCACCCGACAGGGGGCTGTTTCACCCCTCCACTTT.